This paragraph reports one T cell receptor beta chain. The sample comes from a study of beta chain features in type 1 diabetes. About the research overall: In age, gender and cell yields, patients were similar to healthy donors.

cDNA synthesis used the whole RNA isolate, giving expressed TCRB sequences. The repertoire was sequenced with immunoSEQ multiplex PCR; TCRdb's copy has only in-frame clones and lacks some. The table has roughly 450,000 clones, over 9.5% seen once. CDR1 and CDR2 from the germline V gene are SNHLY and FYNNEI. CDR3 length equals 15 residues. The clonotype originates from a woman under 30 in good health. This chain uses TRBV2 with TRBJ2-5, with 7 bases aligning to TRBD1. The J call may not be correct, given that the DNA end is closer to TRBJ2-7. Sequences were obtained from naive CD4+ T cells from blood. Here the CDR3 reads CASASPGTASYEQYF. The CDR3, as DNA: TGTGCCAGCGCCTCTCCCGGGACAGCGTCCTACGAGCAGTACTTC.